This is a list of T cell receptor beta chains from one sample in a study of blood T cell repertoires in COVID-19. The protocol was immunoSEQ multiplex PCR, while the TCRdb copy is restricted to in-frame clones and leaves out a portion. Of about 180,000 clones detected, 75% to 80% appear once; the ten largest clones hold around 24%. The material sequenced was peripheral blood. The receptors come from a woman between 65 and 79 years old with acute or convalescent COVID-19. Both conserved end residues are part of each CDR3. Clone size appears in some rows only: once, few, many, or a class for an expanded clone.

v_call	clone_size	j_call	cdr3_aa
TRBV20-1	NA	TRBJ2-1	CSASTSGTYNEQFF
TRBV12-5	once	TRBJ2-1	CASGLGSEQFF
TRBV2	NA	TRBJ2-7	CASSVQGPLEQYF
TRBV12-3/TRBV12-4	NA	TRBJ1-1	CASRLRGGTEAFF
TRBV20-1	NA	TRBJ2-3	CSASLIGTSGVSGTDTQYF
TRBV18	NA	TRBJ2-7	CASSPSGNEQYF
TRBV19	NA	TRBJ1-1	CASEAGEAFF
TRBV7-9	NA	TRBJ1-2	CASSPTSYGYTF
TRBV19	once	TRBJ1-2	CASSIWIGGAPWSGYTF
TRBV19	few	TRBJ2-7	CASSVRTGGAYEQYF
TRBV6-1	NA	TRBJ2-1	CASSGQAGVSYNEQFF
TRBV30	few	TRBJ1-3	CAWSAWTGSGNTIYF
TRBV10-3	NA	TRBJ2-1	CAISGLAEEGEQFF
TRBV14	NA	TRBJ2-3	CASSLLAGATQYF
TRBV7-8	few	TRBJ2-3	CASSPTRTPGGDTQYF
TRBV11-3	NA	TRBJ2-5	CASSLYSEETQYF
TRBV27	NA	TRBJ1-4	CASSLIRDRVEKLFF
TRBV5-5	NA	TRBJ2-5	CASSLAGQGETQYF
TRBV7-2	NA	TRBJ2-2	CASSLHGRGTGGELFF
TRBV7-2	NA	TRBJ1-5	CASSLMISGNQPQHF
TRBV21-1	NA	TRBJ2-2	CASSKWMGGRAGGELFF
TRBV5-1	NA	TRBJ2-3	CASSFGTGTGKSDTQYF
TRBV7-3	NA	TRBJ1-1	CASSLTGVNTEAFF
TRBV5-1	NA	TRBJ2-5	CASIRLAGNQETQYF
TRBV29-1	few	TRBJ2-7	CSVRPGLDSYEQYF